Each of the 26 T cell receptor beta chains below was sequenced from the same sample in a study of high-grade serous ovarian cancer treatment subgroups. The tumor samples were collected prior to definitive surgery or chemotherapy. Method: immunoSEQ multiplex PCR; TCRdb's copy keeps in-frame clones and lacks some. The sample lists some 7,000 clones; over 75% were seen once. The sample was tumor tissue. Every receptor here comes from a human donor with high-grade serous ovarian cancer.

The chain has TRBV2 and TRBJ2-6; D call uncertain. This CDR3 spans 17 amino acids. V lost 6 bases, J lost 1 base, and 16 bases lay in between. In germline, CDR1 is SNHLY, CDR2 FYNNEI. The CDR3 here is CASRRTFIPSGANVLTF. The CDR3 DNA sequence: TGTGCCAGCAGAAGGACCTTCATCCCTTCTGGGGCCAACGTCCTGACTTTC.

V and J are TRBV7-9 and TRBJ2-5; D remains unclear. Matching the DNA end better, TRBJ2-7 makes the J call doubtful. The length of the CDR3 is 13 residues. Germline assignment: CDR1 SEHNR and CDR2 FQNEAQ (reference sequence). CDR3 nucleotides: TGTGCCAGCAGCTTAGGGGGAATGAACGAGCAGTACTTC. It translates to CASSLGGMNEQYF.

The chain is built from TRBV2 and TRBJ1-6; 7 bases fit TRBD1. The V and J ends lost 9 bases and 7 bases, in that order; junction bases with no gene match: 6. The CDR3 has 13 amino acids. In germline, CDR1 is SNHLY, CDR2 FYNNEI. CDR3: CASSGQQNSPLHF. The CDR3 DNA follows: TGTGCCAGTTCGGGACAGCAAAATTCACCCCTCCACTTT.

The rearrangement uses TRBV7-9 and TRBJ1-6, with TRBD1 as a possible D gene (6 bases). Germline CDR1 is SEHNR and CDR2 is FQNEAQ (reference sequence). Trimming stripped 3 bases from V and 9 bases from J, with 15 bases between. This CDR3 contains 15 residues. CDR3 bases: TGTGCCAGCAGCTTGGAGGGGGAGTTACGTTCACCCCTCCACTTT. It yields the protein CASSLEGELRSPLHF.

The chain has TRBV4-2 and TRBJ2-5; 11 bases fit TRBD1. The germline V gene encodes CDR1 LGHNA and CDR2 YNFKEQ. After removal of 4 bases from V and 11 bases from J, the junction contained 15 bases not matched to a gene. The CDR3 loop spans 16 amino acids. This CDR3 reads CASSPTPGTGGIKQYF. The CDR3 DNA follows: TGTGCCAGCAGCCCAACTCCCGGGACAGGGGGGATCAAGCAGTACTTC.

The rearrangement joins TRBV5-1 to TRBJ1-6; 7 bases agree with TRBD1. The V gene's germline CDR1 is SGHRS and CDR2 YFSETQ. The trim removed 2 bases at V and 10 bases at J, leaving 3 bases unmatched. CDR3 length equals 13 residues. Here the CDR3 reads CASSFDRESPLHF. The CDR3 DNA reads TGCGCCAGCAGCTTTGACAGGGAATCACCCCTCCACTTT. Complete variable domain (other parts from reference TRBV5-1 and TRBJ1-6): KAGVTQTPRYLIKTRGQQVTLSCSPISGHRSVSWYQQTPGQGLQFLFEYFSETQRNKGNFPGRFSGRQFSNSRSEMNVSTLELGDSALYLCASSFDRESPLHFGNGTRLTVT.

The rearrangement links TRBV9 to TRBJ2-1; a possible D gene is TRBD1 (5 bases). The length of the CDR3 is 15 residues. V lost 0 bases and J 6 bases, leaving 13 bases between the germline ends. Per germline, CDR1 SGDLS and CDR2 YYNGEE. The DNA for the CDR3 is TGTGCCAGCAGCGTAGATCCCAGGGTAGCCAATGAGCAGTTCTTC. This encodes CASSVDPRVANEQFF.

This clone was found a few times. V is TRBV27 and J is TRBJ1-2; 9 bases match TRBD1. CDR3 length: 13 residues. From germline, CDR1 is MNHEY and CDR2 SMNVEV (reference sequence). V gave up 6 bases and J gave up 4 bases; unmatched junction bases: 3. CDR3 amino acids: CASRGTGFYGYTF. In DNA form, the CDR3 reads TGTGCCAGCAGGGGGACAGGGTTCTATGGCTACACCTTC.

The chain has TRBV5-1 and TRBJ1-3; D ambiguous. The CDR3 runs 14 residues. In germline, CDR1 is SGHRS, CDR2 YFSETQ. Trimming removed 0 bases at V and 4 bases at J, with 8 bases between. CDR3 loop: CASSLDLSGNTIYF. CDR3 bases: TGCGCCAGCAGCTTGGACCTCTCCGGAAACACCATATATTTT.

The V gene is TRBV14, the J gene TRBJ2-3, with D uncertain. V lost 0 bases and J 5 bases, leaving 15 bases between the germline ends. The CDR3 is 16 amino acids. Germline assignment: CDR1 SGHDN and CDR2 FVKESK. The CDR3 nucleotides are TGTGCCAGCAGCCAAGATAGTAGCCTCCTGGGAGATACGCAGTATTTT. Protein: CASSQDSSLLGDTQYF.

This clone was seen just once. The chain joins TRBV5-1 to TRBJ2-5; TRBD2 might be the D (6 bases). The V end was cut by 3 bases, the J end by 2 bases, with 14 bases between. From germline, CDR1 is SGHRS and CDR2 YFSETQ. There are 15 residues in the CDR3. This CDR3 reads CASSSGLGEQETQYF. The DNA for the CDR3 is TGCGCCAGCAGCTCGGGACTGGGAGAACAAGAGACCCAGTACTTC.

This sequence joins TRBV5-4 and TRBJ2-1; 13 bases fit TRBD2. Germline V CDR1 and CDR2: SGHNT, YYREEE (reference sequence). The CDR3 has 15 residues. With 4 bases clipped from V and 5 bases from J, the junction kept 3 bases outside the gene matches. The CDR3 DNA is TGTGCCAGCAGCCGACTAGCGGGGGGCCACAATGAGCAGTTCTTC. It codes for CASSRLAGGHNEQFF.

The V and J genes are TRBV5-1 and TRBJ2-3; tentatively, D is TRBD2 (7 bases). Germline V CDR1 and CDR2: SGHRS, YFSETQ. This CDR3 comprises 15 residues. The germline V and J ends were trimmed by 0 bases and 6 bases, with 14 bases remaining between them. This CDR3 reads CASSLEGGPLDTQYF. In DNA, the CDR3 is TGCGCCAGCAGCTTGGAGGGGGGGCCTTTGGATACGCAGTATTTT.

The sample holds a few counts of this clone. V gene TRBV4-3 combines with J gene TRBJ2-5; possible D gene TRBD2, 6 bases. CDR1 and CDR2 from the germline V gene are LGHNA and YSLEER. The V end was cut by 0 bases, the J end by 5 bases, with 16 bases between. The CDR3 is made up of 16 amino acids. The CDR3 DNA reads as TGCGCCAGCAGCCAAGACCGGGCCCTTGGGGGGGAGACCCAGTACTTC. Its protein is CASSQDRALGGETQYF.

This clone was seen more than once but under ten times. The chain's CDR3 is CASSRGDSRTDTQYF. The DNA for the CDR3 is TGTGCCAGCAGCCGTGGGGACTCACGGACAGATACGCAGTATTTT. V usage is TRBV9 and J usage is TRBJ2-3, with D maybe TRBD2 (6 bases). Germline-derived CDR1 and CDR2 are SGDLS and YYNGEE. The CDR3 contains 15 residues. Trimming left V 4 bases short and J 3 bases short, with 15 bases between.

The rearrangement uses TRBV5-1 and TRBJ2-5; 15 nucleotides line up with TRBD2. Trimming at V came to 3 bases and at J to 4 bases, leaving 7 bases not matched to a gene. The CDR3 totals 17 residues. CDR1 and CDR2 from the germline V gene are SGHRS and YFSETQ. The CDR3 protein is CASSSGLAGGPRETQYF. CDR3 sequence (DNA): TGCGCCAGCAGCTCCGGACTAGCGGGGGGGCCACGAGAGACCCAGTACTTC.

V is TRBV7-3 and J is TRBJ2-1; D call uncertain. Germline CDR1 reads SGHTA; CDR2 reads FQGTGA. This CDR3 is built from 14 residues. V shed 2 bases and J shed 4 bases, with 9 bases lying between them. DNA of the CDR3: TGTGCCAGCAGCTTATCAGACGGATACAATGAGCAGTTCTTC. It specifies CASSLSDGYNEQFF.

This chain uses TRBV9 with TRBJ2-7; 7 bases match TRBD2. J lost 1 base, V lost 0 bases, and 7 bases had no gene match. Germline assignment: CDR1 SGDLS and CDR2 YYNGEE. The CDR3 has 16 residues. CDR3 DNA: TGTGCCAGCAGCGTAGGGGAGGGCTCACTTTCCTACGAGCAGTACTTC. This codes for CASSVGEGSLSYEQYF.

Regarding this clone: The junction differs from germline at one of its ends, possibly a read error. The V gene is TRBV10-3, the J gene TRBJ2-1, with 7 positions matching TRBD2. The CDR3 totals 11 residues. Looked up from germline, CDR1 is ENHRY and CDR2 is SYGVKD. The CDR3 reads CGRKDYNEQFF. The DNA of the CDR3 is TGCGGGAGGAAGGACTACAATGAGCAGTTCTTC.

The J gene is TRBJ1-5, the V gene TRBV2; no firm D call. The CDR3 length is 15 residues. Germline assignment: CDR1 SNHLY and CDR2 FYNNEI. V lost 2 bases, J lost 7 bases, and 15 bases lay in between. In DNA, the CDR3 is TGTGCCAGCAGTGAAATGGCGGGCGGAGGGCAGCCCCAGCATTTT. As protein: CASSEMAGGGQPQHF.

This clone was observed a few times. The chain is built from TRBV2 and TRBJ1-1, with D perhaps matching TRBD1 (6 bases). The length of the CDR3 is 15 residues. Trimming took off 4 bases at V and 4 bases at J, with 16 bases between the two ends. In germline, CDR1 is SNHLY, CDR2 FYNNEI. This CDR3 is CASSAGGGFSTEAFF. CDR3 in DNA: TGTGCCAGCAGTGCGGGGGGCGGCTTTAGCACTGAAGCTTTCTTT.

This clone came up once. This chain connects TRBV6-1 to TRBJ2-1; a weak D match, TRBD2 (5 bases). This CDR3 is 15 amino acids long. The V gene's germline CDR1 is MNHNS and CDR2 SASEGT. V shed 5 bases and J shed 7 bases, with 18 bases lying between them. The chain's CDR3 is CASSNAQTGGNEQFF. In DNA form, the CDR3 reads TGTGCCAGCAGTAATGCTCAGACGGGCGGGAATGAGCAGTTCTTC.

The chain links TRBV5-4 to TRBJ1-2; D unclear. Trimming removed 0 bases from V and 9 bases from J, with 9 bases in between. Germline V gives CDR1 SGHNT, CDR2 YYREEE (reference sequence). This CDR3 region has 12 residues. The CDR3 coding sequence is TGTGCCAGCAGCTTGGTGGCGGGGAGCTACACCTTC. Its translation is CASSLVAGSYTF. Filled out from reference TRBV5-4 and TRBJ1-2, the complete variable domain reads ETGVTQSPTHLIKTRGQQVTLRCSSQSGHNTVSWYQQALGQGPQFIFQYYREEENGRGNFPPRFSGLQFPNYSSELNVNALELDDSALYLCASSLVAGSYTFGSGTRLTVV.

V is TRBV19 and J is TRBJ1-5; D gene unclear. CDR1 and CDR2 (germline): LNHDA, SQIVND (reference sequence). This CDR3 comprises 14 residues. V was shortened by 6 bases and J by 0 bases, with 9 bases between the two germline ends. The CDR3 protein is CASSLWGSNQPQHF. CDR3 DNA: TGTGCCAGTAGCTTATGGGGTAGCAATCAGCCCCAGCATTTT. Drawing the rest from reference TRBV19 and TRBJ1-5, the complete variable domain is DGGITQSPKYLFRKEGQNVTLSCEQNLNHDAMYWYRQDPGQGLRLIYYSQIVNDFQKGDIAEGYSVSREKKESFPLTVTSAQKNPTAFYLCASSLWGSNQPQHFGDGTRLSIL.

CDR3 nucleotides: TGTGCCAGCAGCCTTCAATCGGATCGCACAGATACGCAGTATTTT. Encoded protein: CASSLQSDRTDTQYF. This rearrangement joins TRBV7-3 to TRBJ2-3; no firm D call. V was pared by 5 bases and J by 1 base, with 13 bases between. Germline CDR1 SGHTA, CDR2 FQGTGA. The CDR3 is 15 residues long.

This sequence joins TRBV19 and TRBJ2-2, with a tentative D call TRBD1 (6 bases). This CDR3 contains 15 residues. V shed 5 bases and J shed 4 bases, with 14 bases lying between them. Germline assignment: CDR1 LNHDA and CDR2 SQIVND (reference sequence). CDR3 DNA sequence: TGTGCCAGTAGTCAGGCAGGGGTTCGCACCGGGGAGCTGTTTTTT. Amino acid sequence: CASSQAGVRTGELFF.